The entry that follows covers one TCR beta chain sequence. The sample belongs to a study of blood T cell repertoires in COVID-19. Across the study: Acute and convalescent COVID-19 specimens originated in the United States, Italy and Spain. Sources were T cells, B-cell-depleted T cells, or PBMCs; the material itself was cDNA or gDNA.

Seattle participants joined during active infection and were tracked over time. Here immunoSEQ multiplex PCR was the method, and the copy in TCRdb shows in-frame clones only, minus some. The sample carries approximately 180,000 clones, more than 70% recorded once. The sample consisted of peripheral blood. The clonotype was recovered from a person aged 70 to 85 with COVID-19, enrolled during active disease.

The CDR3 spells CAISDGDRGSYTF. CDR3 nucleotide sequence: TGTGCCATCAGTGACGGGGACAGGGGTAGCTACACCTTC. V usage is TRBV10-3 and J usage is TRBJ1-2; 10 positions agree with TRBD1. There are 13 residues in the CDR3. Per germline, CDR1 ENHRY and CDR2 SYGVKD. Trimming at V came to 3 bases and at J to 9 bases, leaving 4 bases not matched to a gene.